This T cell receptor beta chain emerged from a study of blood T cell repertoires in COVID-19. The overall study: Sources were T cells, B-cell-depleted T cells, or PBMCs; the material itself was cDNA or gDNA.

In the study's own analysis: Amplification from reference gene primers served as the basis for estimated nucleated cell counts. TCRdb's table, derived via immunoSEQ multiplex PCR, lists solely in-frame clones and lacks some. V and J calls and clone size are given by that table; D and trimming were obtained from the DNA. The sample has around 100,000 clones, about 88% seen once. The sample taken for sequencing was peripheral blood. The receptor was isolated from a man aged 80 or over with acute or convalescent COVID-19.

The CDR3 is CATSRDHSGTEQYF. CDR3 coding DNA: TGTGCCACCAGCAGAGATCATTCAGGGACAGAGCAGTACTTC. The rearrangement joins TRBV15 to TRBJ2-7, with TRBD1 as a possible D gene (6 bases). With 0 bases removed from V and 7 bases from J, the gap between germline ends came to 13 bases. CDR3 length equals 14 residues. Germline lookup yields CDR1 LNHNV and CDR2 YYDKDF (reference sequence).